The sequence of this T cell receptor beta chain was determined in a study of regulatory T cells in long-lasting Graves disease. Whole-study findings and limits: The analysis examined peripheral blood only and excluded thyroid tissue. Among persistent patients, a larger number of public clonotypes were shared (roughly 2,700) than among newly diagnosed patients (roughly 1,000).

The sample holds many counts of this clonotype. As yet, its antigen is unknown. Time point of the sample: newly diagnosed GD, antithyroid drugs for less than 3 months. Scientists built the TCR library using RNA that was extracted from PBMCs. Building of the TCR beta libraries involved iRepertoire HTBI primers and Arm-PCR of CDR3 regions. From the multiplex PCR reads, TCRdb called clonotypes with MiXCR, one entry per CDR3 protein. The data contain 550,000 or so distinct CDR3 sequences, about 12% of them singletons. These records were also assigned to another study, of T cells in Graves' hyperthyroidism and ophthalmopathy. That work states: Among thyroid clonotypes expanded above 0.001, most also appeared in blood.

The clonotype was recovered from a young woman with Graves disease. Sample: peripheral blood mononuclear cells (PBMCs), taken at new diagnosis, from a patient treated with antithyroid drugs.

This CDR3 reads CASSLELVNNEQFF. In DNA, the CDR3 is TGTGCCAGCAGCTTAGAGTTGGTTAACAATGAGCAGTTCTTC. This chain connects TRBV7-9 to TRBJ2-1; unclear D gene. The CDR3 has 14 residues. The V and J ends lost 1 base and 5 bases respectively, with 9 bases between them. Germline V CDR1 and CDR2: SEHNR, FQNEAQ (reference sequence).